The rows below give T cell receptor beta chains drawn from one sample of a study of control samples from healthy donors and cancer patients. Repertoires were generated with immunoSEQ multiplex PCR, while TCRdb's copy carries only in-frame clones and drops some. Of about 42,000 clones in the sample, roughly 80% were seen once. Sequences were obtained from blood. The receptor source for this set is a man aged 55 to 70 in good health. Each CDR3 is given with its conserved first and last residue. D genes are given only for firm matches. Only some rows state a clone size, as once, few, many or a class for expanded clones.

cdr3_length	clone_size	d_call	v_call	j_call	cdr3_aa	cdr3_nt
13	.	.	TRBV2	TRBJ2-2	CASSLENTGELFF	TGTGCCAGCAGCCTTGAAAACACCGGGGAGCTGTTTTTT
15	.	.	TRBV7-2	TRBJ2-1	CASSEDGSSYNEQFF	TGTGCCAGCAGCGAAGACGGAAGCTCCTACAATGAGCAGTTCTTC
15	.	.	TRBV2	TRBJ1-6	CASSRQSSYNSPLHF	TGTGCCAGCAGTCGACAGAGCTCCTATAATTCACCCCTCCACTTT
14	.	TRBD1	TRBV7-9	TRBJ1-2	CASRAGTGDYGYTF	TGTGCCAGCAGAGCCGGGACAGGGGACTATGGCTACACCTTC
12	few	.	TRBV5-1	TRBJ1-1	CASSLEASEAFF	TGCGCCAGCAGCTTGGAGGCCAGTGAAGCTTTCTTT
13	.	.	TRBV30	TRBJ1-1	CAWSVIWGGKAFF	TGTGCCTGGAGTGTAATCTGGGGGGGTAAAGCTTTCTTT
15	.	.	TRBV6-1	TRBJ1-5	CASSELEGINQPQHF	TGTGCCAGCAGTGAATTAGAGGGAATCAATCAGCCCCAGCATTTT
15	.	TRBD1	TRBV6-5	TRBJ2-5	CASKDRGLAGETQYF	TGTGCCAGCAAAGACAGGGGACTCGCCGGGGAGACCCAGTACTTC
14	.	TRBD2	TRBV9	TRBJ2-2	CASSRTRSTGELFF	TGTGCCAGCAGTCGGACTAGGAGCACCGGGGAGCTGTTTTTT
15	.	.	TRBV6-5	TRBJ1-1	CASSQRRGRGTEAFF	TGTGCCAGCAGCCAGAGGCGCGGCAGGGGCACTGAAGCTTTCTTT
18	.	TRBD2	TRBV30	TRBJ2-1	CAWRGGLTSGFSYNEQFF	TGTGCCTGGAGGGGAGGGTTGACTAGCGGATTCTCTTACAATGAGCAGTTCTTC
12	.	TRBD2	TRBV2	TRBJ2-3	CASRFVAGTQYF	TGTGCCAGCAGATTCGTAGCGGGTACGCAGTATTTT
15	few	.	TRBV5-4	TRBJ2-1	CASSLGGLLVNEQFF	TGTGCCAGCAGCTTGGGAGGACTCTTGGTTAATGAGCAGTTCTTC
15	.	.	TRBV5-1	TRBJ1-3	CASRAERNSGNTIYF	TGCGCCAGCAGAGCGGAGAGAAACTCTGGAAACACCATATATTTT
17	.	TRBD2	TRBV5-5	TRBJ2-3	CASSSHFSGRRTDTQYF	TGTGCCAGCAGCTCACACTTTAGCGGGAGACGAACAGATACGCAGTATTTT
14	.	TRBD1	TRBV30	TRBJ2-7	CAWSPDRGQYEQYF	TGTGCCTGGAGCCCGGACAGGGGGCAGTACGAGCAGTACTTC
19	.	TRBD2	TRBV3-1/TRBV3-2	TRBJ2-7	CASSQATITSGGHGVEQYF	TGTGCCAGCAGCCAAGCCACCATCACTAGCGGGGGGCACGGGGTCGAGCAGTACTTC
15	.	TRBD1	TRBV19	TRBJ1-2	CASSGTLTGFYGYTF	TGTGCCAGTAGTGGAACATTGACAGGGTTCTATGGCTACACCTTC
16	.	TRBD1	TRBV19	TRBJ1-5	CASSILTGSFNQPQHF	TGTGCCAGTAGTATTTTGACAGGGAGCTTCAATCAGCCCCAGCATTTT
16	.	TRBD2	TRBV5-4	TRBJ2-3	CASRSQGLASTDTQYF	TGTGCCAGCAGATCCCAAGGACTAGCGAGCACAGATACGCAGTATTTT
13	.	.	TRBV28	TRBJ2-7	CASNQPILDEQYF	TGTGCCAGCAATCAGCCGATCTTGGACGAGCAGTACTTC
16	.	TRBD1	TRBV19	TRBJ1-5	CASSIQGAREYQPQHF	TGTGCCAGTAGTATACAGGGGGCTAGAGAATATCAGCCCCAGCATTTT
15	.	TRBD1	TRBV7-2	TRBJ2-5	CASSLKQGTQETQYF	TGTGCCAGCAGCTTGAAACAGGGGACACAAGAGACCCAGTACTTC
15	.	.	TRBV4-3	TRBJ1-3	CASSQGRADGNTIYF	TGCGCCAGCAGCCAAGGTCGGGCAGACGGAAACACCATATATTTT
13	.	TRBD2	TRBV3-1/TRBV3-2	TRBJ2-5	CASSPKLGGDQYF	TGTGCCAGCAGCCCCAAACTGGGGGGGGACCAGTACTTC
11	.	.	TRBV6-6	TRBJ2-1	CASRTSGHEFF	TGTGCCAGCAGAACCTCGGGACATGAGTTCTTC
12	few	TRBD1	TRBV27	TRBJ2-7	CASSRRQGGEYF	TGTGCCAGCAGTCGTCGACAGGGTGGGGAGTACTTC
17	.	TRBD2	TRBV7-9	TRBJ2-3	CASSLGLAGARTDTQYF	TGTGCCAGCAGCTTAGGACTAGCGGGGGCCCGCACAGATACGCAGTATTTT
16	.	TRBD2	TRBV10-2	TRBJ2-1	CASSEWTSGGHNEQFF	TGCGCCAGCAGTGAGTGGACTAGCGGGGGGCACAATGAGCAGTTCTTC
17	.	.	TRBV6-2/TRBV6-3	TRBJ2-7	CASSYPPSGWDTYEQYF	TGTGCCAGCAGTTACCCCCCTTCAGGGTGGGACACCTACGAGCAGTACTTC
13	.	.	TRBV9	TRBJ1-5	CARSDRPCQPQHF	TGTGCCCGATCCGACCGACCATGTCAGCCCCAGCATTTT
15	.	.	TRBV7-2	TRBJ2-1	CASSPRGGRYNEQFF	TGTGCCAGCAGCCCCCGGGGTGGGAGGTACAATGAGCAGTTCTTC
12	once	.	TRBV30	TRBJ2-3	CAWSPGTDTQYF	TGTGCCTGGAGCCCGGGCACAGATACGCAGTATTTT
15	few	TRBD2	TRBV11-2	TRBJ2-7	CASSPSSGRAHEQYF	TGTGCCAGCAGCCCCTCTAGCGGGAGGGCGCACGAGCAGTACTTC
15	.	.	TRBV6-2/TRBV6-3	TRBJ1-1	CASSHGNWGNTEAFF	TGTGCCAGCAGCCACGGGAACTGGGGGAACACTGAAGCTTTCTTT
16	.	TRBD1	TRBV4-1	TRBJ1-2	CASSRFGTGSNYGYTF	TGCGCCAGCAGCCGATTTGGGACAGGGTCAAACTATGGCTACACCTTC
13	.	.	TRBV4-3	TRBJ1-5	CASSQHRDQPQHF	TGCGCCAGCAGCCAACATAGGGATCAGCCCCAGCATTTT
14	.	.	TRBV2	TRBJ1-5	CASRGTMGNQPQHF	TGTGCCAGCAGGGGTACTATGGGCAATCAGCCCCAGCATTTT
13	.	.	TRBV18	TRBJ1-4	CASSTELNEKLFF	TGTGCCAGCTCCACGGAACTCAATGAAAAACTGTTTTTT
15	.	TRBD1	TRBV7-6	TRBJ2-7	CASSLGQGPIYEQYF	TGTGCCAGCAGCTTAGGACAGGGGCCCATCTACGAGCAGTACTTC
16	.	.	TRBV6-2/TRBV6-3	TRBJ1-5	CASSYGGVYSNQPQHF	TGTGCCAGCAGTTACGGGGGGGTCTATAGCAATCAGCCCCAGCATTTT
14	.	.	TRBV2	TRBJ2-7	CASSDQGSSYEQYF	TGTGCCAGCAGTGACCAGGGGAGCTCCTACGAGCAGTACTTC
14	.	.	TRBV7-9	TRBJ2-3	CASSLGASTDTQYF	TGTGCCAGCAGCTTAGGCGCAAGCACAGATACGCAGTATTTT
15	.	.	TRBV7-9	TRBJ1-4	CASANLIATNEKLFF	TGTGCCAGCGCCAACTTGATTGCAACTAATGAAAAACTGTTTTTT
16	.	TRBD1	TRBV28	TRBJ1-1	CASNTRQGAWNTEAFF	TGTGCCAGCAACACCCGACAGGGCGCTTGGAACACTGAAGCTTTCTTT